The 11 T cell receptor beta chains below come from one sample, sequenced in a study of OX40 agonist ivuxolimab in advanced cancers. This table comes from immunoSEQ multiplex PCR, and its TCRdb copy is limited to in-frame clones, with some not included. The table has 53,000 or so clones, 86% seen once; the top ten hold roughly an eighth. The sample in question was CD4+ or CD8+ T cells sorted from blood, obtained in a trial of the OX40 agonist ivuxolimab. Source of these receptors: an adult with an advanced solid tumor such as melanoma, head and neck, liver or kidney cancer.

This chain uses TRBV6-1 with TRBJ1-2, with D uncertain. CDR3 length: 15 residues. Looked up from germline, CDR1 is MNHNS and CDR2 is SASEGT. Trimming stripped 2 bases from V and 4 bases from J, with 14 bases between. The CDR3 nucleotides read TGTGCCAGCAGTGAATTCAACCTGCGGAGCTATGGCTACACCTTC. As protein: CASSEFNLRSYGYTF.

This clone was found once. The chain combines TRBV6-1 with TRBJ1-2; perhaps TRBD1 as D (6 bases). Germline V gene sequence: CDR1 MNHNS, CDR2 SASEGT. V was pared by 7 bases and J by 1 base, with 7 bases between. The CDR3 has 12 residues. This CDR3 reads CASNRVNYGYTF. For the CDR3, the DNA is TGTGCCAGCAACAGGGTTAACTATGGCTACACCTTC.

The gene calls are TRBV11-2 and TRBJ2-3, with TRBD2 matching over 12 bases. Losses at the gene ends were 5 bases for V and 5 bases for J; bases not matched to a gene: 8. The germline CDR1 and CDR2 sequences are SGHAT and FQNNGV. The CDR3 runs to 16 residues. The CDR3 here is CASSIGTSGSQDTQYF. The CDR3 region has the DNA TGTGCCAGCAGCATAGGGACTAGCGGGTCCCAAGATACGCAGTATTTT.

The CDR3 DNA reads TGTGCCAGCTCACCAATTGGGCAGGGGGCTGACACTGAAGCTTTCTTT. Amino acid sequence: CASSPIGQGADTEAFF. The chain uses TRBV18 and TRBJ1-1; 8 positions match TRBD1. Germline CDR1 and CDR2: KGHSH and LQKENI. The junction had 8 bases not matched to a gene; V was cut back by 2 bases and J by 3 bases. The CDR3 loop spans 16 amino acids.

This rearrangement joins TRBV28 to TRBJ2-7; D is unclear. Germline CDR1 is MDHEN and CDR2 is SYDVKM. With 6 bases removed from V and 2 bases from J, the gap between germline ends came to 5 bases. This CDR3 comprises 11 residues. The CDR3 region has the DNA TGTGCCAGCAGCCCGACCTACGAGCAGTACTTC. This gives the protein CASSPTYEQYF.

This rearrangement joins TRBV11-2 to TRBJ2-7; 10 bases align to TRBD2. The trim removed 1 base at V and 5 bases at J, leaving 11 bases unmatched. CDR1 is SGHAT, CDR2 FQNNGV, per germline. The CDR3 runs to 17 residues. CDR3 residues: CASSLGILAGKENEQYF. As DNA, the CDR3 is TGTGCCAGCAGCTTAGGTATACTAGCGGGAAAGGAAAACGAGCAGTACTTC.

V and J are TRBV6-6 and TRBJ2-3, with 11 bases aligning to TRBD2. The J segment lost 4 bases and the V segment lost 6 bases, leaving 9 bases of the junction unmatched. Looked up from germline, CDR1 is MNHNY and CDR2 is SVGAGI (reference sequence). This CDR3 is 16 amino acids long. The CDR3 sequence is CASSHSGRALADTQYF. CDR3 in DNA: TGTGCCAGCAGCCATAGCGGGAGGGCCTTAGCAGATACGCAGTATTTT.

V and J are TRBV27 and TRBJ2-7; possibly TRBD1 for D (6 bases). Germline V gene data show CDR1 as MNHEY and CDR2 as SMNVEV (reference sequence). Trimming left V 0 bases short and J 2 bases short, with 14 bases between. This CDR3 has 16 amino acids. CDR3 nucleotides: TGTGCCAGCAGTTTATCACCAGGGGAGATTCCCTACGAGCAGTACTTC. Translation: CASSLSPGEIPYEQYF.

The table lists this clone with a count of one. The chain joins TRBV28 to TRBJ1-4, with unresolved D. Germline lookup yields CDR1 MDHEN and CDR2 SYDVKM. The CDR3 contains 14 residues. Trimming took off 3 bases at V and 4 bases at J, with 9 bases between the two ends. The CDR3 DNA reads TGTGCCAGCAGTTTGGGAACGTTTAATGAAAAACTGTTTTTT. Its protein is CASSLGTFNEKLFF.

The V call is TRBV7-8, the J call TRBJ2-5; no definite D call. V gave up 0 bases and J gave up 5 bases, with 4 bases separating them. From germline, CDR1 is SGHVS and CDR2 FQNEAQ. This CDR3 has 12 residues. The CDR3 protein is CASSLAWETQYF. As DNA, the CDR3 is TGTGCCAGCAGCTTAGCTTGGGAGACCCAGTACTTC.

The chain uses TRBV14 and TRBJ2-7; TRBD1 or TRBD2 may be the D gene (6 bases each). V lost 4 bases and J lost 4, with 23 bases in between. Germline V gene data show CDR1 as SGHDN and CDR2 as FVKESK. This CDR3 is built from 17 residues. Here the CDR3 reads CASSRTVSWRGKYEQYF. In DNA, the CDR3 is TGTGCCAGCAGCCGGACCGTGTCGTGGAGGGGGAAATACGAGCAGTACTTC.